These T cell receptor beta chains were read from a single sample in a study of identifying expanded T cells in peripheral blood. Assay used: immunoSEQ multiplex PCR; TCRdb lists only in-frame clones, some missing. Among 70,000 to 95,000 clones listed, about 90% were seen once. Sequencing used blood. All receptors come from a person between 18 and 69 years old in good health. CDR3s include the opening cysteine and the closing phenylalanine or tryptophan. A D gene is named only where the DNA matches it firmly. Clone size is stated in some rows and not others, as once, few, many or a class when expanded.

j_call d_call clone_size v_call cdr3_aa cdr3_nt
TRBJ1-1 NA NA TRBV19 CASSIDLGTEAFF TGTGCCAGTAGTATAGACCTGGGCACTGAAGCTTTCTTT
TRBJ2-3 NA NA TRBV5-8 CASSPQGISTDTQYF TGTGCCAGCAGCCCCCAAGGGATCAGCACAGATACGCAGTATTTT
TRBJ1-2 NA NA TRBV6-1 CASSEAPSDGYTF TGTGCCAGCAGTGAAGCCCCTTCGGATGGCTACACCTTC
TRBJ1-1 NA NA TRBV6-5 CASSSNRRWETEAFF TGTGCCAGCAGCTCAAACCGACGGTGGGAGACTGAAGCTTTCTTT
TRBJ2-5 TRBD1 NA TRBV28 CASSLWDRAGETQYF TGTGCCAGCAGTTTATGGGACAGGGCCGGAGAGACCCAGTACTTC
TRBJ1-2 TRBD1 NA TRBV9 CASSPWTGSYGYTF TGTGCCAGCAGCCCCTGGACAGGGAGCTATGGCTACACCTTC
TRBJ2-1 TRBD2 NA TRBV4-2 CASSQDTGTIYNEQFF TGTGCCAGCAGCCAAGATACCGGGACTATATACAATGAGCAGTTCTTC
TRBJ1-4 NA NA TRBV6-6 CASSYSGYNEKLFF TGTGCCAGCAGTTACTCAGGATATAATGAAAAACTGTTTTTT
TRBJ2-5 TRBD1 NA TRBV19 CASSSGTGGYQETQYF TGTGCCAGTAGTAGCGGGACAGGAGGTTACCAAGAGACCCAGTACTTC
TRBJ1-3 TRBD1 NA TRBV6-1 CASSGFRGTGNTIYF TGTGCCAGCAGTGGATTCAGGGGGACTGGAAACACCATATATTTT
TRBJ2-3 NA NA TRBV5-1 CASSLGDSNTDTQYF TGCGCCAGCAGCTTGGGGGACTCTAACACAGATACGCAGTATTTT
TRBJ2-5 NA NA TRBV7-7 CASSSTGIQETQYF TGTGCCAGCAGCTCAACAGGAATCCAAGAGACCCAGTACTTC
TRBJ1-2 NA NA TRBV11-2 CASSLRGGVGGGYTF TGTGCCAGCAGCTTGAGGGGGGGAGTAGGTGGTGGCTACACCTTC
TRBJ2-7 NA NA TRBV7-2 CASSRTRRKYEQYF TGTGCCAGCAGCCGCACCAGGCGGAAATACGAGCAGTACTTC
TRBJ2-7 TRBD1 once TRBV9 CASSVGQGAYEQYF TGTGCCAGCAGCGTAGGACAGGGGGCATACGAGCAGTACTTC
TRBJ2-1 NA NA TRBV10-1 CASSSTAMPSYNEQFF TGCGCCAGCAGTTCGACAGCTATGCCCTCCTACAATGAGCAGTTCTTC